The TCR beta chain described here comes from a study of graft-versus-host responses after intestinal transplantation. Study-level background: As for transplant type, recipients had multivisceral, liver-intestinal, or isolated intestinal grafts. Tacrolimus and steroids were given for three to four years to all recipients after anti-thymocyte globulin induction. Findings of the study overall: Within the allografts of patients who had graft-donor T cell macrochimerism, graft-versus-host to host-versus-graft clonal ratios were high.

Investigators treated the graft tissue so that it released intraepithelial and lamina propria lymphocytes. Of note for this clone: What it recognizes is unknown.

The V gene's germline CDR1 is MDHEN and CDR2 SYDVKM. The CDR3 covers 13 residues. V lost 3 bases and J lost 0, with 5 bases in between. Some clones are missing from TCRdb's copy, which holds only in-frame ones; the method was immunoSEQ multiplex PCR. Among 14,000 or so clones listed, under 85% were seen once. The TCR sequence derives from a human patient who received an intestinal transplant, so some T cells may come from the graft donor. The sequenced sample was ileum tissue, obtained approximately 26 days after intestinal transplant. The chain is built from TRBV28 and TRBJ1-1; D is unresolved. The CDR3 DNA reads as TGTGCCAGCAGTTTGGCCCTGAACACTGAAGCTTTCTTT. Translating gives CASSLALNTEAFF.